A selection of T cell receptor beta chains follows, all from one sample in a study of blood T cell repertoires in COVID-19. TCRdb's copy holds only in-frame clones and misses some; the assay was immunoSEQ multiplex PCR. The sample records hundreds of thousands of clones, about 82% being singletons. The sequencing sample was made of PBMCs or T cells enriched from blood (not recorded which). The source of these receptors is a woman between 45 and 65 years old with acute COVID-19. Both conserved end residues are part of each CDR3. The D gene is left open where the match is weak. Clone size is stated in some rows and not others, as once, few, many or a class when expanded.

j_call clone_size v_call d_call cdr3_aa cdr3_nt
TRBJ2-1 . TRBV18 . CASSPSYNEQFF TGTGCCAGCTCACCCTCTTACAATGAGCAGTTCTTC
TRBJ2-3 . TRBV3-1/TRBV3-2 TRBD1 CASSERQGGMEDTQYF TGTGCCAGCAGTGAGCGACAGGGGGGTATGGAAGATACGCAGTATTTT
TRBJ2-1 . TRBV7-6 TRBD2 CASSDPGGPSSYNEQFF TGTGCCAGCAGCGATCCGGGAGGCCCGAGCTCCTACAATGAGCAGTTCTTC
TRBJ2-3 once TRBV6-4 TRBD2 CASSESGGASDTQYF TGTGCCAGCAGCGAAAGCGGGGGGGCCAGCGATACGCAGTATTTT
TRBJ2-1 once TRBV2 . CASTSSSYNEQFF TGTGCCAGCACATCGAGCTCCTACAATGAGCAGTTCTTC
TRBJ1-5 . TRBV6-2/TRBV6-3 . CASSYSGLQPQHF TGTGCCAGCAGTTACTCCGGACTCCAGCCCCAGCATTTT
TRBJ2-1 . TRBV6-1 . CASSERGGVYNEQFF TGTGCCAGCAGTGAAAGGGGCGGGGTCTACAATGAGCAGTTCTTC
TRBJ2-3 . TRBV6-5 . CASSYSWAGTDTQYF TGTGCCAGCAGTTACTCGTGGGCGGGAACAGATACGCAGTATTTT
TRBJ1-6 once TRBV30 . CAWTGDGQYNSPLHF TGTGCCTGGACGGGGGACGGACAATATAATTCACCCCTCCACTTT
TRBJ1-1 . TRBV5-1 TRBD1 CASSFSTGAILQDTEAFF TGCGCCAGCAGCTTCTCGACAGGGGCCATCCTACAGGACACTGAAGCTTTCTTT
TRBJ2-2 . TRBV3-1/TRBV3-2 TRBD1 CASSPLQKGQGRWDGELFF TGTGCCAGCAGCCCACTCCAAAAAGGACAGGGGCGGTGGGACGGGGAGCTGTTTTTT
TRBJ1-2 . TRBV7-2 . CASSLNGRGYTF TGTGCCAGCAGCTTAAACGGGAGGGGCTACACCTTC
TRBJ1-2 . TRBV5-1 TRBD1 CASSLGTGRVKYGYTF TGCGCCAGCAGCCTGGGGACAGGGAGGGTAAAATATGGCTACACCTTC
TRBJ1-4 . TRBV7-9 TRBD1 CASSLDRGAHEKLFF TGTGCCAGCAGCTTAGACAGGGGCGCCCATGAAAAACTGTTTTTT
TRBJ2-3 few TRBV6-2/TRBV6-3 . CASSYIADTQYF TGTGCCAGCAGTTACATCGCAGATACGCAGTATTTT
TRBJ1-2 . TRBV27 . CASSLSIRRGYTF TGTGCCAGCAGTTTATCAATCCGGAGAGGCTACACCTTC
TRBJ1-2 . TRBV25-1 . CASSEYSDRRGYTF TGTGCCAGCAGTGAATATTCCGACAGAAGGGGCTACACCTTC
TRBJ1-2 few TRBV9 . CASSVFDRTSNYGYTF TGTGCCAGCAGCGTCTTCGACAGAACCAGTAACTATGGCTACACCTTC
TRBJ1-1 . TRBV24-1 . CATSNSQNTEAFF TGTGCCACCAGTAACAGCCAGAACACTGAAGCTTTCTTT
TRBJ1-1 . TRBV7-2 TRBD1 CASSLGQGAPRTEAFF TGTGCCAGCAGCTTGGGGCAGGGGGCGCCCCGGACTGAAGCTTTCTTT